Listed here are 21 T cell receptor beta chains from one sample, sequenced in a study of cytomegalovirus exposure and HLA in healthy donors (dated by TCRdb to the late 2010s). Library method: the immunoSEQ multiplex PCR assay. A mixture of 60 forward primers for TCR Vbeta segments and 13 reverse primers for TCR Jbeta segments was used in the multiplex PCR. In its TCRdb copy, this immuneACCESS table keeps in-frame sequences only and misses some clones. Where compared with another copy, unresolved V genes explain less than half of these, and the others have no known cause. The sample table contains about 200,000 clones; only one count was recorded for about three quarters of them. The ten largest clones represent around 15% of the sample. Sequencing input: PBMCs. The receptors shown here come from a middle-aged man in good health and CMV-seronegative.

The V call is TRBV7-2, the J call TRBJ2-7, with D possibly matching TRBD1 (6 bases). V dropped 2 bases and J dropped 4 bases, with 12 bases sitting between them. Germline CDR1 is SGHTA and CDR2 is FQGNSA. The CDR3 consists of 14 residues. The chain's CDR3 is CASSLRTEGYEQYF. The CDR3, as DNA: TGTGCCAGCAGCTTAAGGACAGAAGGATACGAGCAGTACTTC.

This clone was seen just once. The chain joins TRBV6-6 to TRBJ2-7; 7 nucleotides align to TRBD1. CDR1 MNHNY and CDR2 SVGAGI come from the germline V gene (reference sequence). The CDR3 loop spans 13 amino acids. With V trimmed by 5 bases and J by 6 bases, 7 bases remained unmatched. The CDR3 nucleotides are TGTGCCAGCAGTAAACAGGGGTCGGGCGAGCAGTACTTC. Translating gives CASSKQGSGEQYF.

A few counts support this clone. This chain connects TRBV29-1 to TRBJ2-2, with D perhaps TRBD2 (6 bases). Germline V gives CDR1 SQVTM, CDR2 ANQGSEA. The CDR3 is 13 residues long. Here the CDR3 DNA reads TGCACCGCCGGGAGCGCGAACACCGGGGAGCTGTTTTTT. This sequence encodes CTAGSANTGELFF.

The rearrangement links TRBV19 to TRBJ1-5; 7 nucleotides match TRBD1. Germline V gene lookup returns CDR1 LNHDA and CDR2 SQIVND (reference sequence). V gave up 5 bases and J gave up 1 base; unmatched junction bases: 11. CDR3 size: 17 residues. This chain's CDR3 is CASSLMTGSMSNQPQHF. CDR3 DNA sequence: TGTGCCAGTAGTCTCATGACAGGGAGTATGAGCAATCAGCCCCAGCATTTT.

This chain connects TRBV7-3 to TRBJ2-3, with D perhaps TRBD2 (6 bases). Trimming took 1 base from V and 4 from J, leaving 30 bases between them. The germline V gene has CDR1 SGHTA and CDR2 FQGTGA. The CDR3 is 21 residues long. The CDR3 sequence: CASSLNPSLTGVILRPDTQYF. The CDR3 DNA is TGTGCCAGCAGCTTAAATCCCTCCCTTACGGGAGTCATTCTCAGGCCAGATACGCAGTATTTT. Based on the CDR3 plus reference TRBV7-3 and TRBJ2-3, the full variable domain is GAGVSQTPSNKVTEKGKYVELRCDPISGHTALYWYRQSLGQGPEFLIYFQGTGAADDSGLPNDRFFAVRPEGSVSTLKIQRTERGDSAVYLCASSLNPSLTGVILRPDTQYFGPGTRLTVL.

The chain links TRBV30 to TRBJ2-5; D may be TRBD2 (7 bases). V was shortened by 2 bases and J by 5 bases, with 18 bases between the two germline ends. This CDR3 is 15 amino acids long. Per germline, CDR1 GTSNPN and CDR2 SVGIG (reference sequence). CDR3 sequence: CAWSIRTRGSETQYF. The DNA for the CDR3 is TGTGCCTGGAGTATTAGGACTAGGGGGTCGGAGACCCAGTACTTC. Together with reference TRBV30 and TRBJ2-5, the CDR3 gives the full variable domain: SQTIHQWPATLVQPVGSPLSLECTVEGTSNPNLYWYRQAAGRGLQLLFYSVGIGQISSEVPQNLSASRPQDRQFILSSKKLLLSDSGFYLCAWSIRTRGSETQYFGPGTRLLVL.

The chain has TRBV6-5 and TRBJ1-5; D unclear. The ends were cut back, 6 bases at V and 0 bases at J, with 12 bases in the middle. CDR3 size: 15 residues. Germline V CDR1 and CDR2: MNHEY, SVGAGI. The DNA for the CDR3 is TGTGCCAGCAGGGTAGGAGTTTATAGCAATCAGCCCCAGCATTTT. Its translation: CASRVGVYSNQPQHF.

The V gene is TRBV7-2, the J gene TRBJ2-3, with D maybe TRBD2 (5 bases). With 2 bases removed from V and 2 bases from J, the gap between germline ends came to 14 bases. Looked up from germline, CDR1 is SGHTA and CDR2 is FQGNSA. The CDR3 is 16 residues long. The CDR3 bases are TGTGCCAGCAGCTTATTGCTCAGCGGCATCACAGATACGCAGTATTTT. This translates into CASSLLLSGITDTQYF.

The chain uses TRBV7-3 and TRBJ1-1; possible D gene TRBD1, 6 bases. The CDR3 has 14 amino acids. V lost 3 bases, J lost 3 bases, and 11 bases lay in between. Germline V gene lookup returns CDR1 SGHTA and CDR2 FQGTGA. Here the CDR3 reads CASSFTQGDTEAFF. Here the CDR3 DNA reads TGTGCCAGCAGCTTTACACAGGGAGACACTGAAGCTTTCTTT. The variable domain in full, completed from reference TRBV7-3 and TRBJ1-1, reads GAGVSQTPSNKVTEKGKYVELRCDPISGHTALYWYRQSLGQGPEFLIYFQGTGAADDSGLPNDRFFAVRPEGSVSTLKIQRTERGDSAVYLCASSFTQGDTEAFFGQGTRLTVV.

The CDR3 sequence is CASSLWHPLAKNIQYF. CDR3 nucleotides: TGTGCCAGCAGCTTATGGCACCCGTTAGCCAAAAACATTCAGTACTTC. This chain joins TRBV7-9 and TRBJ2-4, with D uncertain. This CDR3 is 16 amino acids long. V shed 2 bases and J shed 0 bases, with 11 bases lying between them. Germline CDR1 and CDR2: SEHNR and FQNEAQ (reference sequence).

This clone has a handful of counts. The CDR3 sequence: CASSPRGVEAFF. In DNA, the CDR3 is TGTGCCAGCTCACCCCGGGGAGTTGAAGCTTTCTTT. The chain uses TRBV18 and TRBJ1-1; D uncertain. CDR1 and CDR2 from the germline V gene are KGHSH and LQKENI. The ends were cut back, 3 bases at V and 7 bases at J, with 9 bases in the middle. The CDR3 is 12 amino acids.

The chain is built from TRBV7-2 and TRBJ1-2; TRBD1 might be the D (5 bases). Germline CDR1 reads SGHTA; CDR2 reads FQGNSA. This CDR3 contains 16 residues. V lost 5 bases and J lost 0, with 16 bases in between. The CDR3 loop is CASSLVGQGPNYGYTF. The CDR3 bases are TGTGCCAGCAGCCTAGTGGGCCAGGGCCCTAACTATGGCTACACCTTC.

The sample holds a few counts of this clone. The J gene is TRBJ2-3, the V gene TRBV7-3, with TRBD1 matching 7 bases. The germline CDR1 and CDR2 sequences are SGHTA and FQGTGA. V dropped 5 bases and J dropped 1; count of bases not matched to a gene: 3. The length of the CDR3 is 14 residues. The CDR3 DNA reads TGTGCCAGCAGCGTAGGACAGGGCACAGATACGCAGTATTTT. This encodes CASSVGQGTDTQYF.

This clone was found a few times. V usage is TRBV28 and J usage is TRBJ2-1; D might be TRBD2 (7 bases). V lost 2 bases and J lost 2, with 13 bases in between. CDR3 length equals 16 residues. Germline lookup yields CDR1 MDHEN and CDR2 SYDVKM. Written as DNA, the CDR3 is TGTGCCAGCAGTTTAGGGGGGGCGCGGACCTACAATGAGCAGTTCTTC. As protein: CASSLGGARTYNEQFF.

This sequence joins TRBV6-1 and TRBJ2-1; perhaps TRBD2 as D (6 bases). CDR1 is MNHNS, CDR2 SASEGT, per germline. The CDR3 totals 15 residues. With 9 bases removed from V and 0 bases from J, the gap between germline ends came to 15 bases. DNA of the CDR3: TGTGCCAGTAGGGACTTTCCTATCTCCTACAATGAGCAGTTCTTC. The encoded protein is CASRDFPISYNEQFF.

The V and J genes are TRBV5-5 and TRBJ2-5; tentative D call: TRBD1 (6 bases). Germline V gene data show CDR1 as SGHKS and CDR2 as YYEKEE (reference sequence). The CDR3 length is 14 residues. V gave up 2 bases and J gave up 3 bases, with 11 bases separating them. The CDR3 spells CASSFPGQKETQYF. CDR3 nucleotide sequence: TGTGCCAGCAGCTTTCCGGGACAAAAAGAGACCCAGTACTTC. Using reference TRBV5-5 and TRBJ2-5 for the parts outside the CDR3, the full variable domain is DAGVTQSPTHLIKTRGQQVTLRCSPISGHKSVSWYQQVLGQGPQFIFQYYEKEERGRGNFPDRFSARQFPNYSSELNVNALLLGDSALYLCASSFPGQKETQYFGPGTRLLVL.

This chain links TRBV5-6 with TRBJ2-3; no firm D call. The CDR3 sequence is 13 residues long. The V and J ends lost 6 bases and 0 bases respectively, with 8 bases between them. Germline CDR1 SGHDT, CDR2 YYEEEE. The CDR3 here is CASTSLSTDTQYF. The CDR3 bases are TGTGCCAGCACCTCCCTTAGCACAGATACGCAGTATTTT.

The chain is built from TRBV10-2 and TRBJ2-3, with 13 bases identical to TRBD2. This CDR3 has 15 amino acids. CDR1 is WSHSY, CDR2 SAAADI, per germline. V lost 8 bases and J lost 2; bases outside the gene matches: 4. CDR3 sequence (DNA): TGCGCCAGCGATGGACTAGCGGGAGTCACAGATACGCAGTATTTT. It encodes CASDGLAGVTDTQYF.

The CDR3 loop reads CSVEQGNGYTF. The CDR3 DNA sequence: TGCAGTGTAGAACAGGGGAATGGCTACACCTTC. The J gene is TRBJ1-2, the V gene TRBV20-1; 7 bases are shared with TRBD1. The CDR3 has 11 residues. Germline CDR1 and CDR2: DFQATT and SNEGSKA (reference sequence). After removal of 7 bases from V and 6 bases from J, the junction contained 5 bases not matched to a gene.

This clone was observed once. The chain carries TRBV7-6 and TRBJ1-5; 9 bases agree with TRBD1. In germline, CDR1 is SGHVS, CDR2 FNYEAQ. The J segment lost 4 bases and the V segment lost 5 bases, leaving 6 bases of the junction unmatched. The CDR3 is made up of 15 amino acids. The chain's CDR3 is CASSRGTGLNQPQHF. DNA for the CDR3: TGTGCCAGCAGCCGAGGGACAGGGCTTAATCAGCCCCAGCATTTT.

This rearrangement joins TRBV5-1 to TRBJ2-5; tentatively, D is TRBD1 (5 bases). The V gene's germline CDR1 is SGHRS and CDR2 YFSETQ. The V end was cut by 0 bases, the J end by 3 bases, with 9 bases between. The CDR3 has 14 residues. The CDR3 sequence: CASSLEQGEETQYF. The CDR3 DNA sequence: TGCGCCAGCAGCTTGGAACAAGGGGAAGAGACCCAGTACTTC. The variable domain in full, with the rest retrieved from reference TRBV5-1 and TRBJ2-5, is KAGVTQTPRYLIKTRGQQVTLSCSPISGHRSVSWYQQTPGQGLQFLFEYFSETQRNKGNFPGRFSGRQFSNSRSEMNVSTLELGDSALYLCASSLEQGEETQYFGPGTRLLVL.